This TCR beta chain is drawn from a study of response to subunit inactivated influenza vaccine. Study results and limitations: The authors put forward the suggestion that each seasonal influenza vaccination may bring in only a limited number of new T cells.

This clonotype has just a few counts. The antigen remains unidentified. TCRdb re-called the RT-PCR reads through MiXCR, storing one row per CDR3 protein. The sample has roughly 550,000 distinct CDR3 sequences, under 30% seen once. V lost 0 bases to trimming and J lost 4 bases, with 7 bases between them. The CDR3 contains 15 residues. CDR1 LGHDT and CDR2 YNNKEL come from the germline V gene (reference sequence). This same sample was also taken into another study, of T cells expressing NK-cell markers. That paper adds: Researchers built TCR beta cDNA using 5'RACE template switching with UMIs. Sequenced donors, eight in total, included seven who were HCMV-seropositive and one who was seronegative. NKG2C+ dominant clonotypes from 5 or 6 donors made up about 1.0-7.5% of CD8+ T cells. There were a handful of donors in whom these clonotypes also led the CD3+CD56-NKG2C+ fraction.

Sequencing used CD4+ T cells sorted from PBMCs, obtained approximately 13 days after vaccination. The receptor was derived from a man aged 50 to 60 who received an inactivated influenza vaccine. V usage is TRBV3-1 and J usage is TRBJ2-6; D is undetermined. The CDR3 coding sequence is TGTGCCAGCAGCCAAGACGGTGTGGGGGCCAACGTCCTGACTTTC. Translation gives CASSQDGVGANVLTF.